This T cell receptor beta chain was identified in a study of cytomegalovirus exposure and HLA in healthy donors. Study results and limitations: Later analysis identified several of the most significant clusters that appeared linked to common viral pathogens.

PCR amplification relied on 60 Vbeta primers (plus 13 Jbeta primers). Method: immunoSEQ multiplex PCR; TCRdb's copy keeps in-frame clones and lacks some. The sample has around 300,000 clones; around two thirds are singletons. Concerning this clone itself: No antigen is known for it.

This CDR3 contains 17 residues. Germline lookup yields CDR1 SGHTA and CDR2 FQGTGA. Germline trimming cut 5 bases from V and 4 bases from J; bases unmatched to any gene: 9. The clonotype originates from a female donor in good health and CMV-seronegative. Sequenced sample: PBMCs. The V call is TRBV7-3, the J call TRBJ2-2, with 11 bases aligning to TRBD2. The CDR3 nucleotides read TGTGCCAGCAGCGCGAGCCTCCTAGCGGGAGGCACCGGGGAGCTGTTTTTT. Amino acids: CASSASLLAGGTGELFF.